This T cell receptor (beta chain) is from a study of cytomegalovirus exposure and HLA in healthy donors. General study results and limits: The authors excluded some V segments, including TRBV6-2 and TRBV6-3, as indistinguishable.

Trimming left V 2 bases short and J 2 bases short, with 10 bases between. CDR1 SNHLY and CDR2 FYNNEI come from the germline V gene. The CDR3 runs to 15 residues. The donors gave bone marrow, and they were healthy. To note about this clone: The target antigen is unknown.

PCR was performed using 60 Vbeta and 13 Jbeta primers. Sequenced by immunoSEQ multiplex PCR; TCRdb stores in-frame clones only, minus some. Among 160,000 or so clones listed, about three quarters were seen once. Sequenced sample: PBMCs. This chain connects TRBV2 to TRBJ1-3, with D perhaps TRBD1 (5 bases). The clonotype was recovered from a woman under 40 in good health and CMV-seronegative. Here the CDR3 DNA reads TGTGCCAGCAGTGAAACGACAGCAACTGGAAACACCATATATTTT. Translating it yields CASSETTATGNTIYF.